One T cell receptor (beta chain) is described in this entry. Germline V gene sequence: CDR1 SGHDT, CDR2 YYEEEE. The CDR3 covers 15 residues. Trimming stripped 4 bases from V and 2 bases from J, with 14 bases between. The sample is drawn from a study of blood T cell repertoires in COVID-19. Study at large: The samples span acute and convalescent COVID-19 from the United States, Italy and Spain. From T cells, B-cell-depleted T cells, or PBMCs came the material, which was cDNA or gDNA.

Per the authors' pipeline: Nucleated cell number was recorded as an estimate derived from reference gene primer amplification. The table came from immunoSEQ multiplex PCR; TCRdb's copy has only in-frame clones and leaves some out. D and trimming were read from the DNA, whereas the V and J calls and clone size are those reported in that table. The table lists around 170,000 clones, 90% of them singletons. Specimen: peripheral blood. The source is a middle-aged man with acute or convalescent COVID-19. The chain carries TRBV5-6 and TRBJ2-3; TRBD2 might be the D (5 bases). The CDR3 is CASSLRLTYTDTQYF. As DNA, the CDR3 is TGTGCCAGCAGCCTCAGACTAACCTACACAGATACGCAGTATTTT.